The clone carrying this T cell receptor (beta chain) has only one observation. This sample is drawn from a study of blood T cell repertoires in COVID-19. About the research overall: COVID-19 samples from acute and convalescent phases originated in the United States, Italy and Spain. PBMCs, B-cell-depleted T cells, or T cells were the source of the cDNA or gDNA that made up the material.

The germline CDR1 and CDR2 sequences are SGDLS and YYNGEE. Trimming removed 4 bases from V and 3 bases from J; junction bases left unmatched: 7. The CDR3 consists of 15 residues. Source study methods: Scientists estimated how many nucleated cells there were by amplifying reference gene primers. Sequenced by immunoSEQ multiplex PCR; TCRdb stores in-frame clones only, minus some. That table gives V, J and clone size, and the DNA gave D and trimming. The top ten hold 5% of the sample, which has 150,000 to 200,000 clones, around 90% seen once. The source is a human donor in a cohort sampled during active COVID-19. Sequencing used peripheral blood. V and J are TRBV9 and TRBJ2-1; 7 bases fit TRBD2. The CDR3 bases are TGTGCCAGCAGCCCGTGGGACTACGTCTACAATGAGCAGTTCTTC. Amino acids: CASSPWDYVYNEQFF.